One and the same sample provided the 15 T cell receptor beta chains below, sequenced in a study of post-analysis software for immune sequencing data. Broader study findings: TRBV segments more frequent in patients than in controls numbered five and included TRBV5-6, TRBV5-1 and TRBV20-1.

The library was made from cDNA and included unique molecular identifiers. Using its own MiXCR run on the PCR reads, TCRdb lists one record per CDR3 protein. The repertoire holds hundreds of thousands of distinct CDR3 sequences, with roughly 29% as singletons. Their recognized antigens are unknown. The specimen sequenced was blood. The receptors originated from a girl aged 10 to 17 with multiple sclerosis.

The rearrangement joins TRBV15 to TRBJ2-3; maybe TRBD2 (6 bases). CDR3 length: 16 residues. V lost 0 bases to trimming and J lost 3 bases, with 13 bases between them. Germline V gene data show CDR1 as LNHNV and CDR2 as YYDKDF (reference sequence). The CDR3 loop is CATSRDPPGTTDTQYF. In DNA form, the CDR3 reads TGTGCCACCAGCAGAGATCCCCCCGGGACTACAGATACGCAGTATTTT.

This chain uses TRBV12-3 or TRBV12-4 with TRBJ2-3; a weak D match, TRBD1 (5 bases). V lost 3 bases and J lost 3, with 13 bases in between. The CDR3 is made up of 15 amino acids. The CDR3 DNA reads as TGTGCCAGCAGTTTTGGAAAGGGGAAAACAGATACGCAGTATTTT. As protein: CASSFGKGKTDTQYF.

This chain uses TRBV12-3 or TRBV12-4 with TRBJ1-2, with D perhaps TRBD1 (5 bases). The CDR3 runs to 12 residues. V lost 9 bases to trimming and J lost 11 bases, with 19 bases between them. CDR3 loop: CASGDGLIGYTF. The CDR3 nucleotides are TGTGCCAGTGGGGACGGGTTAATCGGTTACACCTTC.

This clonotype showed up just a few times. The chain joins TRBV7-9 to TRBJ1-2; D is undetermined. The germline gives CDR1 SEHNR, CDR2 FQNEAQ (reference sequence). Trimming left V 1 base short and J 0 bases short, with 12 bases between. The CDR3 covers 16 residues. DNA of the CDR3: TGTGCCAGCAGCTTAGACGGACTACTAGCTAACTATGGCTACACCTTC. It is translated as CASSLDGLLANYGYTF.

This rearrangement joins TRBV6-6 to TRBJ2-5, with a possible D match to TRBD2 (6 bases). CDR1 and CDR2 from the germline V gene are MNHNY and SVGAGI (reference sequence). The CDR3 totals 15 residues. The germline V and J ends were trimmed by 2 bases and 10 bases, with 20 bases remaining between them. The CDR3 sequence is CASSYPDPGASDQYF. The CDR3 region has the DNA TGTGCCAGCAGTTACCCTGATCCGGGAGCGAGCGACCAGTACTTC.

This clonotype was seen only a few times. The chain couples TRBV7-9 to TRBJ2-7, with TRBD2 matching over 7 bases. TRBJ2-5 explains the end of the DNA better; the J call may be wrong. The CDR3 is 15 residues long. Germline CDR1 and CDR2: SEHNR and FQNEAQ (reference sequence). The CDR3 spells CASSNLHQGGETQYF. The CDR3 DNA is TGTGCCAGCAGCAACCTCCACCAGGGAGGGGAGACCCAGTACTTC.

V usage is TRBV20-1 and J usage is TRBJ2-5; D is ambiguous. This CDR3 comprises 13 residues. Trimming left V 3 bases short and J 5 bases short, with 13 bases between. Germline-derived CDR1 and CDR2 are DFQATT and SNEGSKA (reference sequence). DNA of the CDR3: TGCAGTGCTAGGGAGCCTCCCGGGGAGACCCAGTACTTC. Protein product: CSAREPPGETQYF.

This clonotype was counted ten times or more. This chain joins TRBV29-1 and TRBJ2-3; D is possibly TRBD1 or TRBD2 (5 bases each). This CDR3 is built from 14 residues. CDR1 SQVTM and CDR2 ANQGSEA come from the germline V gene. V gave up 7 bases and J gave up 4 bases, with 18 bases separating them. Written as DNA, the CDR3 is TGCAGCGGCGTCCGGGACGTTAGCGCAGATACGCAGTATTTT. This translates into CSGVRDVSADTQYF.

The rearrangement links TRBV28 to TRBJ2-5; TRBD2 agrees at 7 bases. The ends lost 6 bases at V and 11 bases at J; junction bases unmatched: 12. There are 13 residues in the CDR3. Germline values: CDR1 MDHEN, CDR2 SYDVKM. The CDR3 coding sequence is TGTGCCAGCAGCCGACTAGCCGACAACGTGCAGTACTTC. It encodes CASSRLADNVQYF. Using reference TRBV28 and TRBJ2-5 for the parts outside the CDR3, the full variable domain is DVKVTQSSRYLVKRTGEKVFLECVQDMDHENMFWYRQDPGLGLRLIYFSYDVKMKEKGDIPEGYSVSREKKERFSLILESASTNQTSMYLCASSRLADNVQYFGPGTRLLVL.

This chain uses TRBV2 with TRBJ2-1; maybe TRBD2 (6 bases). The CDR3 extends over 12 amino acids. Germline V gene lookup returns CDR1 SNHLY and CDR2 FYNNEI. V gave up 3 bases and J gave up 12 bases, with 12 bases separating them. The CDR3 region is CASSDEGRGQFF. The CDR3 DNA reads as TGTGCCAGCAGTGATGAGGGGCGGGGGCAGTTCTTC. Using reference TRBV2 and TRBJ2-1 for the parts outside the CDR3, the full variable domain is EPEVTQTPSHQVTQMGQEVILRCVPISNHLYFYWYRQILGQKVEFLVSFYNNEISEKSEIFDDQFSVERPDGSNFTLKIRSTKLEDSAMYFCASSDEGRGQFFGPGTRLTVL.

The genes are TRBV12-3 or TRBV12-4 and TRBJ1-4; D is unclear. The CDR3 has 14 residues. The V end was cut by 3 bases, the J end by 8 bases, with 13 bases between. CDR3 DNA sequence: TGTGCCAGCAGTTTTTGGCTATCATCGGAAAAACTGTTTTTT. Translating gives CASSFWLSSEKLFF.

This clonotype was counted ten times or more. The chain links TRBV7-6 to TRBJ2-1; 7 nucleotides agree with TRBD1. This CDR3 is built from 16 residues. Germline V lookup: CDR1 SGHVS, CDR2 FNYEAQ. J lost 4 bases, V lost 4 bases, and 10 bases had no gene match. The CDR3 region is CASSSAWDRRYNEQFF. The CDR3 DNA is TGTGCCAGCAGCTCTGCCTGGGACAGACGATACAATGAGCAGTTCTTC.

There are a few counts of this clonotype. V is TRBV20-1 and J is TRBJ1-5; 10 bases align to TRBD1. Germline CDR1 and CDR2: DFQATT and SNEGSKA (reference sequence). V dropped 0 bases and J dropped 7; count of bases not matched to a gene: 6. The CDR3 is 15 residues long. In DNA form, the CDR3 reads TGCAGTGCTAGAGATAGGGGGACAGGGGACCAGCCCCAGCATTTT. Its translation is CSARDRGTGDQPQHF.

The chain links TRBV4-3 to TRBJ2-7; tentative D call: TRBD2 (5 bases). Germline V gene data show CDR1 as LGHNA and CDR2 as YSLEER. The CDR3 loop spans 13 amino acids. V lost 1 base, J lost 2 bases, and 6 bases lay in between. The CDR3 sequence: CASSQAGTYEQYF. The CDR3 nucleotides read TGCGCCAGCAGCCAAGCCGGGACCTACGAGCAGTACTTC.

Comments on this clonotype: One junction end does not reproduce the germline sequence, and a read error may be involved. This sequence joins TRBV29-1 and TRBJ2-1, with 8 bases aligning to TRBD1. Germline-derived CDR1 and CDR2 are SQVTM and ANQGSEA. The CDR3 contains 17 residues. The CDR3 region has the DNA TGCGGCGTTGAAGCAGGGACAGGTTCTTCCTCCTACAATGAGCAGTTCTTC. Protein sequence: CGVEAGTGSSSYNEQFF.